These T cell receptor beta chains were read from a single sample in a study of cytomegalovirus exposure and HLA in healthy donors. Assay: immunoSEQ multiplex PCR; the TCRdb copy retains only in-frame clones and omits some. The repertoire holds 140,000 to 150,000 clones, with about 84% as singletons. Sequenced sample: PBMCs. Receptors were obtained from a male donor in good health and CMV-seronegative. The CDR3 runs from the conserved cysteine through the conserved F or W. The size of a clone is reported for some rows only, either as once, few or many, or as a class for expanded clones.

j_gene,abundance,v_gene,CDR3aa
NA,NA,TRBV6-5,CASSTISYEQYF
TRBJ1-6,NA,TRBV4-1,CASSQDYSRSSYNSPLHF
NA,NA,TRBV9,CASSVAGLSYEQYF
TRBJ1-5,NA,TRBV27,CASSSRGRQPQHF
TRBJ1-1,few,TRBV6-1,CASRERENTEAFF
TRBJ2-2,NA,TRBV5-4,CASSFVKGAGELFF
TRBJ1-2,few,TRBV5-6,CASSSDRTLHNYGYTF
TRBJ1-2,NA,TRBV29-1,CSASYGYTF
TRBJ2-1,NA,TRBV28,CASSEQGVEQFF
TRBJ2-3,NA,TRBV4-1,CASSLQADTQYF
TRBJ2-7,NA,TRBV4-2,CASSSSRGGYEQYF
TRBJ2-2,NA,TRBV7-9,CASSKTSGGARTFGELFF
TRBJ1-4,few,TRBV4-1,CASSQDLTPGQEKLFF
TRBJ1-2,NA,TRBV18,CASSFGQNYGYTF
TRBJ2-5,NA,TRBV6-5,CASSYPGQGAETQYF
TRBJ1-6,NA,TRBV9,CASSAPRGIYNSPLHF
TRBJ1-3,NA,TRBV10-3,CAISDGVGNSGNTIYF
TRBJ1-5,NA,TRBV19,CASSEDRSTYSNQPQHF
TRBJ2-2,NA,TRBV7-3,CASSRTSDGELFF
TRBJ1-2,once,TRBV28,CASRSTGLGGYTF
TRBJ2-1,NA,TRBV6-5,CASRSGLYIEDEQFF
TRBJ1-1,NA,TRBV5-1,CASSFENPRDGHF
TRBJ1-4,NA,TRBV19,CASSIGPGTNNEKLFF
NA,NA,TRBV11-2,CASSLQRTGYYEQYF
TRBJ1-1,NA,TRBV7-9,CSSSLAQNTNQNTEAFF
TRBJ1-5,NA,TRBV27,CASSPDRGQPQHF